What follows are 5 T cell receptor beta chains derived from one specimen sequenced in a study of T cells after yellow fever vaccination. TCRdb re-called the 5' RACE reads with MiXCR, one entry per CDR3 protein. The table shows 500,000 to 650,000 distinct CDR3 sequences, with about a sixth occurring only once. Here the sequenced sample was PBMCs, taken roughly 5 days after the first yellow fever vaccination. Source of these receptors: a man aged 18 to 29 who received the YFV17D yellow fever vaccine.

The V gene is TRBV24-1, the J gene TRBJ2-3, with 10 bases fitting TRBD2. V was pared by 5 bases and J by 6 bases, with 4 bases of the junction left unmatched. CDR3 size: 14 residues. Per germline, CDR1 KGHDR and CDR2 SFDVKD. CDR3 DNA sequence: TGTGCCACCAGTGTAAGCGGGGGGGCGGATACGCAGTATTTT. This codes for CATSVSGGADTQYF.

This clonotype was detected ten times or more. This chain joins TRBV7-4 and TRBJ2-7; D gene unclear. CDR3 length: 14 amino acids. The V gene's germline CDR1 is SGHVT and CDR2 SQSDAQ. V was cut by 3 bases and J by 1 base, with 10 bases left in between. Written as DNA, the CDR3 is TGTGCCAGCAGCTTCGGCACCCGATCCTACGAGCAGTACTTC. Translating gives CASSFGTRSYEQYF.

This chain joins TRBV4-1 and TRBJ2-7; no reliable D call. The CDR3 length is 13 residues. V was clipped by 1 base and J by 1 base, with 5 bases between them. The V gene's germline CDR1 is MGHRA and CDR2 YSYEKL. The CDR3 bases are TGCGCCAGCAGCCAAGTTTGGTCCTACGAGCAGTACGTC. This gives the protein CASSQVWSYEQYV.

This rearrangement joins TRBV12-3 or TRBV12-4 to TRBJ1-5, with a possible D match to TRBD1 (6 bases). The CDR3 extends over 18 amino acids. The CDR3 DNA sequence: TGTACCATCAGTTCTATAGAGGTATCAGGGGATTATATTCAGCCCCAGCATTTT. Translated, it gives CTISSIEVSGDYIQPQHF.

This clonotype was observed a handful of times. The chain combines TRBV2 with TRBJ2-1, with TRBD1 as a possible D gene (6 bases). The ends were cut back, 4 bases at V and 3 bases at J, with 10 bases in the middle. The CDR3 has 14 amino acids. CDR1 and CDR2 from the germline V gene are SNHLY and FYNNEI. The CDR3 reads CASSGRRGYNEQFF. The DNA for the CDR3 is TGTGCCAGCAGTGGCCGCAGGGGCTACAATGAGCAGTTCTTC. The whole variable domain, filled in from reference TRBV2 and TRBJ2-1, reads EPEVTQTPSHQVTQMGQEVILRCVPISNHLYFYWYRQILGQKVEFLVSFYNNEISEKSEIFDDQFSVERPDGSNFTLKIRSTKLEDSAMYFCASSGRRGYNEQFFGPGTRLTVL.